The table lists the clone carrying this TCR beta chain with a few counts. No antigen is known for it. The authors ran a second PCR of roughly 7 to 11 cycles using a sample-barcoded 5' primer and a J-beta primer mix. TCRdb used MiXCR to reprocess the 5' RACE reads, holding one entry per CDR3 protein. Among about 590,000 distinct CDR3 sequences listed, roughly 31% were seen once. This sample stems from a study of blood T cells in healthy people across ages. On the study more broadly: Per two T cells, about one barcoded beta molecule was captured through template switching.

Overall study results and limits: Strong correlation existed between TCR beta diversity and naive T cell percentage. Roughly linear age-related decline in beta diversity appeared, significant by age about 37.

Trimming left V 7 bases short and J 3 bases short, with 14 bases between. The CDR3 extends over 14 amino acids. Germline lookup yields CDR1 MNHEY and CDR2 SMNVEV (reference sequence). Donation came from healthy Caucasian individuals in Russia who were aged 6 to 90. The source is a woman older than 75 in good health. Sequences were obtained from blood. This chain connects TRBV27 to TRBJ2-3; tentatively, D is TRBD1 or TRBD2 (5 bases each). As DNA, the CDR3 is TGTGCCAGCAAACCCGGGACGTTAACAGATACGCAGTATTTT. It codes for CASKPGTLTDTQYF.